Presented here are 32 T cell receptor beta chains from one specimen sequenced in a study of T cell responses to AZD1222 COVID-19 vaccine. Some clones are missing from TCRdb's copy, which holds only in-frame ones; the method was immunoSEQ multiplex PCR. The table includes about 100,000 clones, approximately 90% detected once. The source was peripheral blood, collected on day 0 of AZD1222 vaccination. These receptors came from an adult in good health.

The chain recombines TRBV7-3 with TRBJ2-3; 8 bases fit TRBD2. Germline V gives CDR1 SGHTA, CDR2 FQGTGA. The J segment lost 4 bases and the V segment lost 0 bases, leaving 6 bases of the junction unmatched. This CDR3 is 16 amino acids long. CDR3 nucleotides: TGTGCCAGCAGCTTAACGGGGACTAGTGAGCCAGATACGCAGTATTTT. Residues: CASSLTGTSEPDTQYF. Combining the CDR3 with reference TRBV7-3 and TRBJ2-3 gives the whole variable domain GAGVSQTPSNKVTEKGKYVELRCDPISGHTALYWYRQSLGQGPEFLIYFQGTGAADDSGLPNDRFFAVRPEGSVSTLKIQRTERGDSAVYLCASSLTGTSEPDTQYFGPGTRLTVL.

V usage is TRBV5-4 and J usage is TRBJ1-1; D gene uncertain. Germline V gives CDR1 SGHNT, CDR2 YYREEE (reference sequence). The length of the CDR3 is 13 residues. The germline V and J ends were trimmed by 4 bases and 0 bases, with 7 bases remaining between them. The CDR3 region has the DNA TGTGCCAGCAGCCGAAACATGAACACTGAAGCTTTCTTT. It yields the protein CASSRNMNTEAFF.

The chain is built from TRBV10-3 and TRBJ1-3, with TRBD1 matching 11 bases. Germline CDR1 and CDR2: ENHRY and SYGVKD. The CDR3 consists of 17 residues. V dropped 4 bases and J dropped 2; count of bases not matched to a gene: 7. CDR3 residues: CAISGGLGQGAGNTIYF. DNA for the CDR3: TGTGCCATCAGTGGCGGGCTGGGACAGGGGGCTGGAAACACCATATATTTT.

The rearrangement links TRBV9 to TRBJ1-2, with TRBD1 matching 10 bases. CDR3 length: 15 residues. V dropped 0 bases and J dropped 4; count of bases not matched to a gene: 3. The germline gives CDR1 SGDLS, CDR2 YYNGEE. The chain's CDR3 is CASSVGQGAGYGYTF. CDR3 nucleotides: TGTGCCAGCAGCGTAGGACAGGGGGCGGGCTATGGCTACACCTTC.

The chain carries TRBV5-8 and TRBJ1-1; D may be TRBD1 (5 bases). The CDR3 is made up of 13 amino acids. Germline lookup yields CDR1 SGHTS and CDR2 YDEGEE. V lost 1 base and J 3 bases, leaving 7 bases between the germline ends. CDR3 residues: CASSLWGDTEAFF. In DNA form, the CDR3 reads TGTGCCAGCAGCTTGTGGGGGGACACTGAAGCTTTCTTT.

The rearrangement links TRBV27 to TRBJ2-1; TRBD2 matches at 7 bases. The germline CDR1 and CDR2 sequences are MNHEY and SMNVEV (reference sequence). Unmatched junction bases numbered 13, after V lost 7 bases and J lost 7 bases. CDR3 length equals 15 residues. The CDR3: CASMGVGGVINEQFF. The CDR3 DNA sequence: TGTGCCAGCATGGGGGTGGGGGGGGTGATTAATGAGCAGTTCTTC.

This clone came up once. The chain recombines TRBV19 with TRBJ1-5; 9 nucleotides agree with TRBD1. The CDR3 is made up of 16 amino acids. CDR1 is LNHDA and CDR2 is SQIVND in the germline V gene (reference sequence). The V gene end was trimmed by 2 bases and the J gene end by 4 bases; junction bases not matched to a gene: 6. The chain's CDR3 is CASSIHLTGGNQPQHF. Here the CDR3 DNA reads TGTGCCAGTAGTATACACCTGACAGGGGGTAATCAGCCCCAGCATTTT.

The genes are TRBV5-1 and TRBJ2-5, with D possibly being TRBD1 or TRBD2 (5 bases each). The germline gives CDR1 SGHRS, CDR2 YFSETQ. The CDR3 runs to 14 residues. V shed 6 bases and J shed 2 bases, with 14 bases lying between them. The CDR3 protein is CASKRGREQETQYF. In DNA, the CDR3 is TGCGCCAGCAAACGGGGCAGGGAACAAGAGACCCAGTACTTC. The full variable domain, completed using reference TRBV5-1 and TRBJ2-5, is KAGVTQTPRYLIKTRGQQVTLSCSPISGHRSVSWYQQTPGQGLQFLFEYFSETQRNKGNFPGRFSGRQFSNSRSEMNVSTLELGDSALYLCASKRGREQETQYFGPGTRLLVL.

This chain connects TRBV12-3 or TRBV12-4 to TRBJ1-1; D not certain. Trimming removed 5 bases from V and 3 bases from J, with 10 bases in between. CDR3 size: 13 residues. DNA of the CDR3: TGTGCCAGCAGTCCCCTGAGGGACACTGAAGCTTTCTTT. Its protein product is CASSPLRDTEAFF.

This clone occurred once. V is TRBV19 and J is TRBJ1-5; tentative D call: TRBD1 (5 bases). V dropped 5 bases and J dropped 5 bases, with 10 bases sitting between them. CDR3 length equals 13 residues. Germline lookup yields CDR1 LNHDA and CDR2 SQIVND (reference sequence). The CDR3 DNA sequence: TGTGCCAGTAGTTGGGGGTTGGATCAGCCCCAGCATTTT. As protein: CASSWGLDQPQHF.

This chain joins TRBV9 and TRBJ2-5; 8 positions match TRBD1. V was clipped by 1 base and J by 0 bases; unmatched bases: 5. The length of the CDR3 is 16 residues. CDR1 is SGDLS, CDR2 YYNGEE, per germline. The CDR3 region is CASSVSTGAYQETQYF. CDR3 in DNA: TGTGCCAGCAGCGTATCGACAGGGGCCTACCAAGAGACCCAGTACTTC.

CDR3 amino acids: CASSVSAGTLNYGYTF. The CDR3 DNA is TGCGCCAGCAGCGTCTCAGCCGGGACACTTAACTATGGCTACACCTTC. The chain carries TRBV5-1 and TRBJ1-2; a possible D gene is TRBD1 (6 bases). Germline V lookup: CDR1 SGHRS, CDR2 YFSETQ. Trimming left V 4 bases short and J 1 base short, with 17 bases between. The CDR3 contains 16 residues.

This clone showed up just a few times. The chain has TRBV7-6 and TRBJ1-2; the match to TRBD1 covers 9 bases. The J segment lost 5 bases and the V segment lost 1 base, leaving 5 bases of the junction unmatched. This CDR3 has 15 amino acids. CDR1 and CDR2 (germline): SGHVS, FNYEAQ. CDR3 protein: CASSLDTGGGYGYTF. The DNA for the CDR3 is TGTGCCAGCAGCTTAGATACAGGGGGCGGGTATGGCTACACCTTC.

The CDR3 reads CASRPNRLFGETQYF. The CDR3 DNA reads as TGTGCCAGCAGACCGAACAGACTTTTTGGGGAGACCCAGTACTTC. The J gene is TRBJ2-5, the V gene TRBV6-5; D is ambiguous. CDR1 MNHEY and CDR2 SVGAGI come from the germline V gene. Trimming cost V 6 bases and J 5 bases, with 19 bases left between them. CDR3 length equals 15 residues.

The chain joins TRBV7-2 to TRBJ1-1; unclear D gene. The V end lost 3 bases, the J end lost 1 base, and 6 bases lay between the germline ends. Per the germline V gene, CDR1 is SGHTA and CDR2 is FQGNSA. The CDR3 runs 13 residues. CDR3 residues: CASSFGGNTEAFF. The CDR3 DNA follows: TGTGCCAGCAGCTTTGGAGGGAACACTGAAGCTTTCTTT.

The chain uses TRBV5-4 and TRBJ2-7; D gene unclear. The CDR3 is 13 residues long. Trimming pared 1 base from V and 1 base from J, leaving 6 bases between. Germline V lookup: CDR1 SGHNT, CDR2 YYREEE (reference sequence). Written as DNA, the CDR3 is TGTGCCAGCAGCTTGCCACCTTCCTACGAGCAGTACTTC. It encodes CASSLPPSYEQYF. The entire variable domain, with the rest obtained from reference TRBV5-4 and TRBJ2-7, is as follows: ETGVTQSPTHLIKTRGQQVTLRCSSQSGHNTVSWYQQALGQGPQFIFQYYREEENGRGNFPPRFSGLQFPNYSSELNVNALELDDSALYLCASSLPPSYEQYFGPGTRLTVT.

The chain couples TRBV4-1 to TRBJ1-1; D not certain. V lost 0 bases and J 4 bases, leaving 15 bases between the germline ends. Germline V CDR1 and CDR2: MGHRA, YSYEKL. There are 16 residues in the CDR3. The CDR3 DNA reads as TGCGCCAGCAGCCAAGACCGGTTGAGACCGGGCACTGAAGCTTTCTTT. It translates to CASSQDRLRPGTEAFF.

This sequence joins TRBV28 and TRBJ2-3, with 8 bases aligning to TRBD2. J lost 6 bases, V lost 9 bases, and 17 bases had no gene match. The germline V gene encodes CDR1 MDHEN and CDR2 SYDVKM. This CDR3 contains 16 residues. The CDR3 reads CASSGTSGGAMDTQYF. CDR3 nucleotides: TGTGCCAGTTCCGGGACTAGTGGGGGGGCCATGGATACGCAGTATTTT. Drawing the rest from reference TRBV28 and TRBJ2-3, the complete variable domain is DVKVTQSSRYLVKRTGEKVFLECVQDMDHENMFWYRQDPGLGLRLIYFSYDVKMKEKGDIPEGYSVSREKKERFSLILESASTNQTSMYLCASSGTSGGAMDTQYFGPGTRLTVL.

The CDR3 bases are TGTGCCAGCAGCCCCCGTGGGGGACAAAATAACTATGGCTACACCTTC. Its translation: CASSPRGGQNNYGYTF. The genes are TRBV27 and TRBJ1-2; maybe TRBD1 (6 bases). The germline V gene has CDR1 MNHEY and CDR2 SMNVEV (reference sequence). The V end lost 6 bases, the J end lost 1 base, and 18 bases lay between the germline ends. The CDR3 extends over 16 amino acids.

The chain is built from TRBV29-1 and TRBJ1-4, with 7 bases fitting TRBD1. The CDR3 contains 13 residues. Looked up from germline, CDR1 is SQVTM and CDR2 is ANQGSEA. Losses at the gene ends were 6 bases for V and 8 bases for J; bases not matched to a gene: 9. CDR3 residues: CSVKTGVREKLFF. The CDR3 DNA reads TGCAGCGTGAAAACAGGGGTACGAGAAAAACTGTTTTTT.

The chain carries TRBV19 and TRBJ1-3; D might be TRBD1 (6 bases). V lost 0 bases and J 3 bases, leaving 9 bases between the germline ends. This CDR3 spans 15 amino acids. CDR1 is LNHDA, CDR2 SQIVND, per germline (reference sequence). CDR3 in amino acids: CASSIDRGFGNTIYF. DNA for the CDR3: TGTGCCAGTAGTATAGACAGGGGTTTTGGAAACACCATATATTTT.

V gene TRBV29-1 combines with J gene TRBJ2-7, with D perhaps given as TRBD1 or TRBD2 (5 bases each). Germline-derived CDR1 and CDR2 are SQVTM and ANQGSEA. The CDR3 runs to 13 residues. V lost 2 bases to trimming and J lost 0 bases, with 8 bases between them. For the CDR3, the DNA is TGCAGCGTTGAACTCGGGACCTCCTACGAGCAGTACTTC. Encoded protein: CSVELGTSYEQYF.

This clone came up a few times. The CDR3 sequence: CASSFRQPYEQYF. CDR3 in DNA: TGTGCCAGCAGTTTCCGGCAGCCCTACGAGCAGTACTTC. This chain uses TRBV27 with TRBJ2-7; D is unclear. The V end lost 3 bases, the J end lost 2 bases, and 8 bases lay between the germline ends. Germline V gene sequence: CDR1 MNHEY, CDR2 SMNVEV (reference sequence). This CDR3 region has 13 residues.

The chain carries TRBV6-5 and TRBJ2-2, with a possible D match to TRBD2 (5 bases). This CDR3 has 12 residues. V was shortened by 7 bases and J by 13 bases, with 16 bases between the two germline ends. Germline CDR1 reads MNHEY; CDR2 reads SVGAGI. The CDR3 reads CASTPSSRGLFF. The CDR3 bases are TGTGCCAGCACCCCATCTTCCCGGGGGCTGTTTTTT.

The rearrangement uses TRBV19 and TRBJ1-1; D call uncertain. V was shortened by 1 base and J by 4 bases, with 13 bases between the two germline ends. Germline CDR1 and CDR2: LNHDA and SQIVND (reference sequence). The CDR3 length is 15 residues. The CDR3 region is CASSIVPGSGTEAFF. CDR3 DNA: TGTGCCAGTAGTATAGTCCCAGGTTCGGGCACTGAAGCTTTCTTT.

The V gene is TRBV27, the J gene TRBJ1-1; D remains ambiguous. The CDR3 sequence is 13 residues long. The V and J ends lost 8 bases and 1 base respectively, with 11 bases between them. The germline gives CDR1 MNHEY, CDR2 SMNVEV (reference sequence). The CDR3, as DNA: TGTGCCAGCCAAACTCACGAGAACACTGAAGCTTTCTTT. The encoded protein is CASQTHENTEAFF.

The rearrangement joins TRBV4-1 to TRBJ1-3; tentative D call: TRBD1 (6 bases). Germline V gives CDR1 MGHRA, CDR2 YSYEKL. Trimming removed 4 bases from V and 8 bases from J, with 18 bases in between. This CDR3 spans 15 amino acids. CDR3 nucleotides: TGCGCCAGCAGCCCTAGGGACACACTAGGGGACACCATATATTTT. It is translated as CASSPRDTLGDTIYF.

This clone has only a few counts. At the DNA level, this CDR3 is encoded by other sequences in the same sample as well. The V gene is TRBV9, the J gene TRBJ1-4; D unresolved. The germline V and J ends were trimmed by 1 base and 8 bases, with 12 bases remaining between them. The CDR3 is 14 amino acids. Germline lookup yields CDR1 SGDLS and CDR2 YYNGEE. DNA of the CDR3: TGTGCCAGCAGCGTATCCGGGGTTAACGAAAAACTGTTTTTT. Translating gives CASSVSGVNEKLFF.

The chain has TRBV28 and TRBJ2-6; 9 bases fit TRBD1. This CDR3 spans 16 amino acids. V shed 6 bases and J 1 base; nucleotides not matched to a gene: 4. CDR1 is MDHEN, CDR2 SYDVKM, per germline. CDR3 DNA sequence: TGTGCCAGCAGCCGGGACAGGGTTTCTGGGGCCAACGTCCTGACTTTC. As protein: CASSRDRVSGANVLTF.

The V call is TRBV9, the J call TRBJ1-2, with D perhaps TRBD1 (6 bases). Germline V gene data show CDR1 as SGDLS and CDR2 as YYNGEE. With 1 base removed from V and 7 bases from J, the gap between germline ends came to 20 bases. This CDR3 comprises 16 residues. For the CDR3, the DNA is TGTGCCAGCAGCGTACACTCAAGACAGGTATCGTCTGGCTACACCTTC. It yields the protein CASSVHSRQVSSGYTF.

This sequence joins TRBV21-1 and TRBJ1-2; no DNA check was done on the table's D call, TRBD1. TRBV21-1 is designated a pseudogene. The CDR3 consists of 17 residues. The CDR3 reads CASRGRDRVVYSYGYTF. The CDR3 DNA sequence: TGTGCCAGCAGGGGAAGGGACAGGGTGGTATATTCTTATGGCTACACCTTC.

The chain employs TRBV27 and TRBJ1-5, with TRBD1 as a possible D gene (5 bases). CDR1 is MNHEY and CDR2 is SMNVEV in the germline V gene (reference sequence). The V gene lost 1 base and the J gene lost 5 bases, with 6 bases spanning the gap. This CDR3 is 13 amino acids long. Here the CDR3 reads CASSLLGDQPQHF. DNA of the CDR3: TGTGCCAGCAGTTTATTGGGGGATCAGCCCCAGCATTTT.